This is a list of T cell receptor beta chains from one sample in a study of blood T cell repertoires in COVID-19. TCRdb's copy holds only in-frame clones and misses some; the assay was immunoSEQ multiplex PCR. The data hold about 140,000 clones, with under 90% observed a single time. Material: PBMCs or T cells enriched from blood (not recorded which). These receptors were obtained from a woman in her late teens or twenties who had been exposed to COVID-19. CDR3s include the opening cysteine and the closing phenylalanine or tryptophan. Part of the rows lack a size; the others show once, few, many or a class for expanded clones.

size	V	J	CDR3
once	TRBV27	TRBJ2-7	CASSTRPKDRASYEQYF
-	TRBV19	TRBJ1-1	CASSPRLGAEAFF
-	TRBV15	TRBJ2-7	CATSRTGGTYEQYF
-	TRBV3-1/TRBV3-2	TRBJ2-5	CASSQIGRAGKTQYF
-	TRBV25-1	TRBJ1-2	CASSAAGTGLNYGYTF
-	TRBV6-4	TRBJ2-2	CASSAGNTGELFF
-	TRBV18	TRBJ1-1	CASSPRTQDNTEAFF
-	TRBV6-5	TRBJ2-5	CASSSSKETQYF
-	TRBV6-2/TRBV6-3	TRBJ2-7	CASSYSPLYEQYF
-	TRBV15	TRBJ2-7	CATSIQGTSYEQYF
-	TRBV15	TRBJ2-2	CATSRAQGLDTGELFF
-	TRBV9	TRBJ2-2	CASSGSQREATGELFF
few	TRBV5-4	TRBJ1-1	CASSSKGQLNTEAFF
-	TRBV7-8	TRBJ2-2	CASSLQGAITGELFF
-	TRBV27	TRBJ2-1	CAIWTSGFNEQFF
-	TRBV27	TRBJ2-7	CASIPRDEQYF
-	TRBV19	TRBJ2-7	CASSIDTGLSEQYF
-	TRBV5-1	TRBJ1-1	CASSRTGTGAANTEAFF
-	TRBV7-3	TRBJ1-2	CASSLPDSAGYTF
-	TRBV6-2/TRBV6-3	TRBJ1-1	CASSYSDSDTEAFF
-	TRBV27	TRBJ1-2	CASRPTGGDYGYTF
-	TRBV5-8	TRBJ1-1	CASSLGLRNTEAFF
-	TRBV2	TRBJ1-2	CASGEGGTRVSGYTF
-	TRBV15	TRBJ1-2	CATSRVGAGSIGYTF